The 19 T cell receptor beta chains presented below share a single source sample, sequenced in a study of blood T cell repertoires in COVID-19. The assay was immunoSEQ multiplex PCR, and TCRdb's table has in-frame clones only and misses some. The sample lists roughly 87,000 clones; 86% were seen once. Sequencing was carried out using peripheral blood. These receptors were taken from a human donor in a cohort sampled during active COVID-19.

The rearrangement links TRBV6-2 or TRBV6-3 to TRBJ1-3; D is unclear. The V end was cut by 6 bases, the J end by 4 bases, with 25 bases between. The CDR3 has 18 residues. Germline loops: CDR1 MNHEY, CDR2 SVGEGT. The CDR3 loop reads CASSSISLVVSAGNTIYF. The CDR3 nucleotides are TGTGCCAGCAGCTCTATCTCTCTCGTCGTGAGCGCCGGAAACACCATATATTTT.

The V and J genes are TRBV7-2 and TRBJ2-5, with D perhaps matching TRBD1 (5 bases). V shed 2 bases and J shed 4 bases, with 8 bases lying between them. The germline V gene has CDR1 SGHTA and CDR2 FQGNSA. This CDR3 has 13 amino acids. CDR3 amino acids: CASSLSRVETQYF. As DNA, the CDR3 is TGTGCCAGCAGCTTATCCAGGGTAGAGACCCAGTACTTC.

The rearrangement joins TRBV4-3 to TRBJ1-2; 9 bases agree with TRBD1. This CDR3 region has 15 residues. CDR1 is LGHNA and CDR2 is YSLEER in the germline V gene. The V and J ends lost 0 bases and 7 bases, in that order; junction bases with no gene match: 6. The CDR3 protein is CASSQDYGQGFGYTF. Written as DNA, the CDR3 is TGCGCCAGCAGCCAAGATTATGGACAGGGGTTTGGCTACACCTTC.

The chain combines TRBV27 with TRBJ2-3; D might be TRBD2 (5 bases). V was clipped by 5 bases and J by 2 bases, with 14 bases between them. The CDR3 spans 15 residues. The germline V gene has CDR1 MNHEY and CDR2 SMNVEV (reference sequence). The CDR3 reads CASSLSAGLTDTQYF. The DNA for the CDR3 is TGTGCCAGCAGTCTCTCGGCGGGCCTCACAGATACGCAGTATTTT.

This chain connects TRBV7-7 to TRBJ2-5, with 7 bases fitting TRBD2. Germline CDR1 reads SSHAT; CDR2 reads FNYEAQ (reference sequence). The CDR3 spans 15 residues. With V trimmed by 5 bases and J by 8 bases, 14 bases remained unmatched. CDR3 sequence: CASSVSTSPGGTQYF. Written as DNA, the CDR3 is TGTGCCAGCAGCGTCTCGACTAGCCCGGGGGGAACCCAGTACTTC.

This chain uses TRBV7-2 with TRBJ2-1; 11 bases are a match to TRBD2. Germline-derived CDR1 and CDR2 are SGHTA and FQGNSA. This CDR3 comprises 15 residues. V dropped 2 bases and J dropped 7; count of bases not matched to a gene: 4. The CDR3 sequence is CASSLTSGSENEQFF. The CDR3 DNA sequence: TGTGCCAGCAGCTTAACTAGCGGGAGTGAAAATGAGCAGTTCTTC. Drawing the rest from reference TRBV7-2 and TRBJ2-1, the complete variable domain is GAGVSQSPSNKVTEKGKDVELRCDPISGHTALYWYRQSLGQGLEFLIYFQGNSAPDKSGLPSDRFSAERTGGSVSTLTIQRTQQEDSAVYLCASSLTSGSENEQFFGPGTRLTVL.

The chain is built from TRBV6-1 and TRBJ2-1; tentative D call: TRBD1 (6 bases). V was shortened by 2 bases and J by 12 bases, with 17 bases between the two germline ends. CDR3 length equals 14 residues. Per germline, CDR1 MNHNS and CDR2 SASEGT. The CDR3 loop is CASSESTAGVVQFF. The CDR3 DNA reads TGTGCCAGCAGTGAAAGTACCGCAGGGGTTGTGCAGTTCTTC.

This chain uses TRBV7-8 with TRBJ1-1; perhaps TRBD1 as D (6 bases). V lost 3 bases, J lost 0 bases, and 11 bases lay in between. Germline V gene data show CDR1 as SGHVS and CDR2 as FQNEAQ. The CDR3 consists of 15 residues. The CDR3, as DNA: TGTGCCAGCAGCTTGGGACAAACAGTGAACACTGAAGCTTTCTTT. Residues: CASSLGQTVNTEAFF.

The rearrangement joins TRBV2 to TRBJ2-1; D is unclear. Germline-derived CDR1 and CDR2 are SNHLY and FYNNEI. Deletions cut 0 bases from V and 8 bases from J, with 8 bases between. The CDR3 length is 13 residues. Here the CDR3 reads CASSEALLYEQFF. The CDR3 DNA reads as TGTGCCAGCAGTGAAGCGCTTCTATATGAGCAGTTCTTC.

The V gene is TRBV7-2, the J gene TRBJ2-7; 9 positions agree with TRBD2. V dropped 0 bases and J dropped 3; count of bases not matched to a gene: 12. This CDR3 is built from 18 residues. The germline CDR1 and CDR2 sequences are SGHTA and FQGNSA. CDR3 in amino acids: CASSLARGGGAVYYEQYF. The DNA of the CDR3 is TGTGCCAGCAGCTTAGCGAGGGGCGGGGGGGCCGTTTACTACGAGCAGTACTTC.

CDR3 sequence: CSVGGAAGEAFF. The CDR3 nucleotides are TGCAGCGTGGGCGGTGCAGCAGGTGAAGCTTTCTTT. This chain connects TRBV29-1 to TRBJ1-1; no definite D call. Per germline, CDR1 SQVTM and CDR2 ANQGSEA. CDR3 length: 12 amino acids. V was trimmed by 6 bases and J by 7 bases, leaving 15 bases between them.

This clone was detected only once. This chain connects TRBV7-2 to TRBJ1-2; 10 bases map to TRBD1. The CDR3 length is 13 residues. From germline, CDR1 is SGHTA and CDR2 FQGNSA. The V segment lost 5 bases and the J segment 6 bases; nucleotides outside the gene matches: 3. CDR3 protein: CASSTGTGDGYTF. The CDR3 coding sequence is TGTGCCAGCAGCACCGGGACAGGGGATGGCTACACCTTC.

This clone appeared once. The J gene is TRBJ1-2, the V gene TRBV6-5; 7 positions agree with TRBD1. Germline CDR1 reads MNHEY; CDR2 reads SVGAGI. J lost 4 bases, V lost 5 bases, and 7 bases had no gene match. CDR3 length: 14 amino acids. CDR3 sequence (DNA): TGTGCCAGCAGTCGAGGGACAGACGTCTATGGCTACACCTTC. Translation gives CASSRGTDVYGYTF.

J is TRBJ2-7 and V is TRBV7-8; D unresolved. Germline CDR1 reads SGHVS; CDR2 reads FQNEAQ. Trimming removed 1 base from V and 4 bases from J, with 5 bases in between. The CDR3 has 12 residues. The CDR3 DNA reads TGTGCCAGCAGCTTAGACATATACGAGCAGTACTTC. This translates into CASSLDIYEQYF.

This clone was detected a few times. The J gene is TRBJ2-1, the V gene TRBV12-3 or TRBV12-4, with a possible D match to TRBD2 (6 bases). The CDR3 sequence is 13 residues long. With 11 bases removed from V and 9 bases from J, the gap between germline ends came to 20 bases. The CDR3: CAGGAAGSGEQFF. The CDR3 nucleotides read TGTGCCGGAGGGGCGGCGGGTTCTGGTGAGCAGTTCTTC.

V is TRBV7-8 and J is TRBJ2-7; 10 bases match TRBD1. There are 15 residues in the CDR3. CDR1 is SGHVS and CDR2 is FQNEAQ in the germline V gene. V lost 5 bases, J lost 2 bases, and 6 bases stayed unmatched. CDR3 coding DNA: TGTGCCAGCAGCCTGGGACAGGGGTTCGCCTACGAGCAGTACTTC. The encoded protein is CASSLGQGFAYEQYF.

CDR3 DNA: TGTGCCAGCTCACCCGGGATATCGGAGACCCAGTACTTC. Amino acids: CASSPGISETQYF. The chain uses TRBV18 and TRBJ2-5, with D possibly TRBD2 on 5 matching bases. The germline V gene encodes CDR1 KGHSH and CDR2 LQKENI. The CDR3 totals 13 residues. V gave up 3 bases and J gave up 5 bases, with 10 bases separating them.

The DNA for the CDR3 is TGTGCCAGCAGTGCCCCCGGGAAGGGAGCTTTCTTT. Residues: CASSAPGKGAFF. V and J are TRBV6-6 and TRBJ1-1; no firm D call. Trimming shortened V by 5 bases and J by 10 bases, and 14 bases separated the two germline ends. Germline V gives CDR1 MNHNY, CDR2 SVGAGI (reference sequence). The CDR3 length is 12 residues.

The DNA of the CDR3 is TGTGCCAGCAGCTTGCCTAAGACAGGGGGCAACACTGAAGCTTTCTTT. Translated: CASSLPKTGGNTEAFF. The V and J genes are TRBV5-8 and TRBJ1-1; TRBD1 matches at 10 bases. The CDR3 totals 16 residues. With 1 base clipped from V and 2 bases from J, the junction kept 5 bases outside the gene matches. Germline assignment: CDR1 SGHTS and CDR2 YDEGEE. The complete variable domain, with remaining parts taken from reference TRBV5-8 and TRBJ1-1, reads EAGVTQSPTHLIKTRGQQATLRCSPISGHTSVYWYQQALGLGLQFLLWYDEGEERNRGNFPPRFSGRQFPNYSSELNVNALELEDSALYLCASSLPKTGGNTEAFFGQGTRLTVV.